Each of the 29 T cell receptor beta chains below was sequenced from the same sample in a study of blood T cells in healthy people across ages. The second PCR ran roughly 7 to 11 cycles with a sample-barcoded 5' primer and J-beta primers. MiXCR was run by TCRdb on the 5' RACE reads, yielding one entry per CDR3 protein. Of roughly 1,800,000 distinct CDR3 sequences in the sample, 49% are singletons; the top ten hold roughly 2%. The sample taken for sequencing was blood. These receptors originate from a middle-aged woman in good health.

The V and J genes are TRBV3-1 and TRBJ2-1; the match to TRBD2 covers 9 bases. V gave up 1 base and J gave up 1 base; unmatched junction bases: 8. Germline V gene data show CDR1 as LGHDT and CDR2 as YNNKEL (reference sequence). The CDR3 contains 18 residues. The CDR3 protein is CASSQVRTGLASYNEQFF. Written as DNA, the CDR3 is TGTGCCAGCAGCCAAGTTAGGACGGGACTAGCTTCCTACAATGAGCAGTTCTTC.

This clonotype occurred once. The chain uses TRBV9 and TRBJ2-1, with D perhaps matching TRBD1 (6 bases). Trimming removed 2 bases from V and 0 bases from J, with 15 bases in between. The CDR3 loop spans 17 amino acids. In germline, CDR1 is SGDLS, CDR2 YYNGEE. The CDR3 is CASSVRGRLSSYNEQFF. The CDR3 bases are TGTGCCAGCAGCGTCAGGGGAAGATTGAGCTCCTACAATGAGCAGTTCTTC.

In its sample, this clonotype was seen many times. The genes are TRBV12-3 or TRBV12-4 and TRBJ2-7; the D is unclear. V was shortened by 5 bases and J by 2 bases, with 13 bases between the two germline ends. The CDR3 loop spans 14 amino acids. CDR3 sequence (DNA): TGTGCCAGCAGTCCCAGTCAGGAAGCCTACGAGCAGTACTTC. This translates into CASSPSQEAYEQYF.

Here the CDR3 reads CVVSTSGGETQYF. The CDR3 DNA follows: TGTGTCGTCAGTACCAGCGGGGGAGAGACCCAGTACTTC. This sequence joins TRBV10-3 and TRBJ2-4; 8 nucleotides align to TRBD2. Gene TRBJ2-5 matches the end of the DNA better, so the J call may be wrong. The CDR3 runs to 13 residues. CDR1 and CDR2 (germline): ENHRY, SYGVKD.

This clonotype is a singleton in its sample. This CDR3 is CSVGGGLPSTDTQYF. The CDR3 bases are TGCAGCGTTGGTGGGGGACTACCCAGCACAGATACGCAGTATTTT. The V gene is TRBV29-1, the J gene TRBJ2-3; 7 bases map to TRBD2. The V gene end was trimmed by 4 bases and the J gene end by 0 bases; junction bases not matched to a gene: 7. There are 15 residues in the CDR3. The germline CDR1 and CDR2 sequences are SQVTM and ANQGSEA.

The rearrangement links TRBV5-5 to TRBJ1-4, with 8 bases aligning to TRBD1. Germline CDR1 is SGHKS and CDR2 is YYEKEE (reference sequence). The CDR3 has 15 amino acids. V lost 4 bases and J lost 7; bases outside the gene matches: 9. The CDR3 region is CASSTLQGGVEKLFF. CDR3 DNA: TGTGCCAGCAGCACGCTACAGGGGGGAGTTGAAAAACTGTTTTTT.

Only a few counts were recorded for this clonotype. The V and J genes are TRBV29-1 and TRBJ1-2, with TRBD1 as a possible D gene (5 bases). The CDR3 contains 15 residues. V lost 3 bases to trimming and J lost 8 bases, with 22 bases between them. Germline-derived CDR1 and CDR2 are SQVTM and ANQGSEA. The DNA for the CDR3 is TGCAGCGTTGACGAGACTCCAGGGCAGCGGAAGGGCTACACCTTC. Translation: CSVDETPGQRKGYTF.

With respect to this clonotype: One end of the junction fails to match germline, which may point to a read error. CDR3 nucleotide sequence: TGTGCCAGCAGCGGATCTAGCGGGGGGTCCTGCAATGAGCAGTTCTTC. Residues: CASSGSSGGSCNEQFF. The chain links TRBV9 to TRBJ2-1; 11 bases are shared with TRBD2. Germline CDR1 reads SGDLS; CDR2 reads YYNGEE. There are 16 residues in the CDR3.

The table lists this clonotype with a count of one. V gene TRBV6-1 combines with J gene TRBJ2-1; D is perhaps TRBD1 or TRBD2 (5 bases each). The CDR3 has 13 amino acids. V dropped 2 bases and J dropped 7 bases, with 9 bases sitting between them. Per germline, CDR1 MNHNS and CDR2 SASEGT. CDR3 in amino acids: CASSELWGNEQFF. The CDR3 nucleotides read TGTGCCAGCAGTGAATTGTGGGGGAATGAGCAGTTCTTC.

The CDR3 DNA reads as TGTGCCAGCAGCTTAGAGAGGACAGGGCGAGAGACCCAGTTCTTC. Protein: CASSLERTGRETQFF. The chain links TRBV7-2 to TRBJ2-1; 8 bases align to TRBD1. After removal of 1 base from V and 13 bases from J, the junction contained 12 bases not matched to a gene. The CDR3 loop spans 15 amino acids. In germline, CDR1 is SGHTA, CDR2 FQGNSA.

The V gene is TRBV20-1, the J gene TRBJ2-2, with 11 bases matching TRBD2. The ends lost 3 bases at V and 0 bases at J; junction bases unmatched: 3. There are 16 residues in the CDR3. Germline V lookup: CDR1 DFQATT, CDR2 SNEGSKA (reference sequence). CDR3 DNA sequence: TGCAGTGCTAGGACTAGCGGGAAAACGAACACCGGGGAGCTGTTTTTT. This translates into CSARTSGKTNTGELFF.

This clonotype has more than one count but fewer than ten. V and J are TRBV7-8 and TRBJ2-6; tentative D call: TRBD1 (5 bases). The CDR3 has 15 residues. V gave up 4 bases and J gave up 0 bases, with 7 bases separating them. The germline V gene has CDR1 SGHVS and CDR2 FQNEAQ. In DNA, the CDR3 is TGTGCCAGCAGCTATGGGGCCTCTGGGGCCAACGTCCTGACTTTC. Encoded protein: CASSYGASGANVLTF. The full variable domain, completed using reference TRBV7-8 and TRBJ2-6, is GAGVSQSPRYKVAKRGQDVALRCDPISGHVSLFWYQQALGQGPEFLTYFQNEAQLDKSGLPSDRFFAERPEGSVSTLKIQRTQQEDSAVYLCASSYGASGANVLTFGAGSRLTVL.

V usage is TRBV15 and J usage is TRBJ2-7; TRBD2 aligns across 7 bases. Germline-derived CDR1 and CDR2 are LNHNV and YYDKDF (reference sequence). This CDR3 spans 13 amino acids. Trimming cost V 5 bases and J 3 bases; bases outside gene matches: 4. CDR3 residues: CATSRGVNYEQYF. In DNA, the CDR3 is TGTGCCACCAGCCGGGGGGTGAACTACGAGCAGTACTTC.

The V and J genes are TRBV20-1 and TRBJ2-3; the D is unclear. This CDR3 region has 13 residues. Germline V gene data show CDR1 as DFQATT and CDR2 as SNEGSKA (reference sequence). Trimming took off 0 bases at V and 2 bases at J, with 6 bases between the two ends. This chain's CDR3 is CSARDQNTDTQYF. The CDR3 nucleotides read TGCAGTGCTAGAGATCAGAACACAGATACGCAGTATTTT.

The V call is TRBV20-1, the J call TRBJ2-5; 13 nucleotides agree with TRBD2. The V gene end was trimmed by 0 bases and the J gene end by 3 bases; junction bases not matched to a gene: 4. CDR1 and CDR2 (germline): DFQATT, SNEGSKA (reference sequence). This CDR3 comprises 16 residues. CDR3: CSARDLGLAGEETQYF. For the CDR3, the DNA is TGCAGTGCTAGAGACCTTGGACTAGCGGGGGAAGAGACCCAGTACTTC.

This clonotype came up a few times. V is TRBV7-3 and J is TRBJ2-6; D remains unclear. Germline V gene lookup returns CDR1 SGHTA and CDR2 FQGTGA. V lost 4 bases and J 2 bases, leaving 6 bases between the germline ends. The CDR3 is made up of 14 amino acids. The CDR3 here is CASSSQPGANVLTF. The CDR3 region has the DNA TGTGCCAGCAGCTCTCAGCCTGGGGCCAACGTCCTGACTTTC.

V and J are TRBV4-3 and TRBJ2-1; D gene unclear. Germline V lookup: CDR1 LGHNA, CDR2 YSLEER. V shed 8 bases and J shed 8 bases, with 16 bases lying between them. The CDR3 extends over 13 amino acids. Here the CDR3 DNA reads TGCGCCAGCTCAGGACGGATGATAGATGAGCAGTTCTTC. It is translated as CASSGRMIDEQFF.

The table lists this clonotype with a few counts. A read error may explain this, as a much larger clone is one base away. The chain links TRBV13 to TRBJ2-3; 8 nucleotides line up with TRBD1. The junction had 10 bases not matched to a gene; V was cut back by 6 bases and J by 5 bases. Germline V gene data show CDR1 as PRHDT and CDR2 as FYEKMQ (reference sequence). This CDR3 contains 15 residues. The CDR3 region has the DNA TGTGCCAGCAGTTATGCAGGGGGCGGTGGAGATACGCAGTATTTT. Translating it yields CASSYAGGGGDTQYF.

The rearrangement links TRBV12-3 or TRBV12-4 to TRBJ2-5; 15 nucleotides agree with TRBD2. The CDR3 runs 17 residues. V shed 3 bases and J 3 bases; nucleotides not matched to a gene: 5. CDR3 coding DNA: TGTGCCAGCAGTTTTGGACTAGCGGGGGGGCGGGAAGAGACCCAGTACTTC. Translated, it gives CASSFGLAGGREETQYF.

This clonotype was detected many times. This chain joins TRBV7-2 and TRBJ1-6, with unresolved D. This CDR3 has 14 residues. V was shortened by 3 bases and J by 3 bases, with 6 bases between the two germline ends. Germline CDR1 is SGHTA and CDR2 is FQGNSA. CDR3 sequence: CASSLGGYNSPLHF. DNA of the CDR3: TGTGCCAGCAGCTTGGGTGGCTATAATTCACCCCTCCACTTT.

CDR3: CASSEERGGDTQYF. For the CDR3, the DNA is TGTGCCAGCAGTGAAGAGCGAGGAGGGGACACGCAGTATTTT. This chain joins TRBV6-1 and TRBJ2-3; D possibly corresponds to TRBD2 (6 bases). The length of the CDR3 is 14 residues. The germline V gene encodes CDR1 MNHNS and CDR2 SASEGT. Trimming stripped 1 base from V and 9 bases from J, with 14 bases between.

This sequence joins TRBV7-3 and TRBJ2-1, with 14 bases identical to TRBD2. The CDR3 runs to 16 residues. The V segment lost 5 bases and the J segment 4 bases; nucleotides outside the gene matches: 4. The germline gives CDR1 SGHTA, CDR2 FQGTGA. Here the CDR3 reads CASSRWTSGGYNEQFF. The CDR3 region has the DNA TGTGCCAGCAGCCGCTGGACTAGCGGGGGGTACAATGAGCAGTTCTTC.

The CDR3 loop reads CASRGTTTDTQYF. CDR3 in DNA: TGTGCCAGCAGGGGGACTACCACAGATACGCAGTATTTT. The V and J genes are TRBV12-3 or TRBV12-4 and TRBJ2-3, with TRBD2 identical over 7 bases. This CDR3 contains 13 residues. V was pared by 6 bases and J by 2 bases, with 2 bases of the junction left unmatched.

In DNA form, the CDR3 reads TGTGCCAGCAGTCCCAGACAGGGGCTCAGTTCACCCCTCCACTTT. Protein sequence: CASSPRQGLSSPLHF. The rearrangement links TRBV12-3 or TRBV12-4 to TRBJ1-6; 8 positions agree with TRBD1. With V trimmed by 5 bases and J by 9 bases, 9 bases remained unmatched. The CDR3 spans 15 residues.

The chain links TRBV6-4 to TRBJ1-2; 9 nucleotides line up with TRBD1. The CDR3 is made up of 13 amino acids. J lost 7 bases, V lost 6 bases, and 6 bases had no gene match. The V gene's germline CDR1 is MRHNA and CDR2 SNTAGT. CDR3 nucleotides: TGTGCCAGCAGACTCGGGACAGGGTCTGGCTACACCTTC. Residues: CASRLGTGSGYTF.

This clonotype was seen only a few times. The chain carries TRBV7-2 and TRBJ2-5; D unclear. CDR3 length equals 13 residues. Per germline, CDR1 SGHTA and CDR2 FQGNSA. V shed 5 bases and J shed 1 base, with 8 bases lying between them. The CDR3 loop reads CASSDDIQETQYF. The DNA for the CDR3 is TGTGCCAGCAGCGACGACATCCAAGAGACCCAGTACTTC.

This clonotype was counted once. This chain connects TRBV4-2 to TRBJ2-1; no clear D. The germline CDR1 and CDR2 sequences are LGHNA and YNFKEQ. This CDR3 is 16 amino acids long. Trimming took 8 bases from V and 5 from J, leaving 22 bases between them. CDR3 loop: CASRRRVTSLDNEQFF. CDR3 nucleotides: TGTGCCAGCCGAAGACGGGTCACGAGCCTAGACAATGAGCAGTTCTTC.

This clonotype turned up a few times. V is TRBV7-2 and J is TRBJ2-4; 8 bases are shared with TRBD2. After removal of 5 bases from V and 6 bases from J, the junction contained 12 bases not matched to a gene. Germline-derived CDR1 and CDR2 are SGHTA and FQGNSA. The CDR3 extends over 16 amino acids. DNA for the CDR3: TGTGCCAGCAGCCCCCAGGGACTAGTAGATGCAAACATTCAGTACTTC. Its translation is CASSPQGLVDANIQYF.

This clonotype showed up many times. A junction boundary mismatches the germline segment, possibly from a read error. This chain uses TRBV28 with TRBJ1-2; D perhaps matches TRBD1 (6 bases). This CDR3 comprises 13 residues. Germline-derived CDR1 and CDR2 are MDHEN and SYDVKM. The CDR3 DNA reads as TGCGCCAGCAGCTTGCCAGGGGCCTATGGCTACACCTTC. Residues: CASSLPGAYGYTF.